These 16 T cell receptor beta chains share one sample of origin, sequenced in a study of T cell responses to AZD1222 COVID-19 vaccine. The data were produced by immunoSEQ multiplex PCR, yet TCRdb's version contains in-frame clones alone and is incomplete. The sample lists 95,000 to 150,000 clones, around 86% occurring once. This specimen consisted of peripheral blood, obtained on day 0 of AZD1222 vaccination. All receptors derive from an adult in good health.

The V gene is TRBV4-3, the J gene TRBJ2-2; possibly TRBD1 or TRBD2 for D (7 bases each). CDR1 LGHNA and CDR2 YSLEER come from the germline V gene. The CDR3 runs to 15 residues. V lost 4 bases and J 3 bases, leaving 12 bases between the germline ends. For the CDR3, the DNA is TGCGCCAGCAGCCCAGGGGGGGTTTACACCGGGGAGCTGTTTTTT. Its protein is CASSPGGVYTGELFF.

This chain joins TRBV5-1 and TRBJ1-4; 10 nucleotides match TRBD1. V lost 3 bases to trimming and J lost 5 bases; unmatched junction nucleotides: 1. The CDR3 totals 14 residues. Germline CDR1 reads SGHRS; CDR2 reads YFSETQ. CDR3 nucleotide sequence: TGCGCCAGCAGCTCGGACAGGGGGAATGAAAAACTGTTTTTT. It encodes CASSSDRGNEKLFF.

CDR3 sequence: CASSQGPGRSYNEQFF. In DNA, the CDR3 is TGCGCCAGCAGCCAGGGGCCGGGCCGGAGCTACAATGAGCAGTTCTTC. This rearrangement joins TRBV4-1 to TRBJ2-1; a possible D gene is TRBD1 (5 bases). V dropped 3 bases and J dropped 3 bases, with 15 bases sitting between them. The CDR3 totals 16 residues. Per germline, CDR1 MGHRA and CDR2 YSYEKL.

Concerning this clone: Distinct nucleotide sequences in the sample also encode this CDR3. This chain links TRBV4-2 with TRBJ2-7, with D perhaps TRBD1 (5 bases). The CDR3 spans 14 residues. V lost 3 bases and J 1 base, leaving 10 bases between the germline ends. The germline gives CDR1 LGHNA, CDR2 YNFKEQ. The DNA for the CDR3 is TGTGCCAGCAGCCAGGTAACAGGATCCTACGAGCAGTACTTC. The encoded protein is CASSQVTGSYEQYF.

The gene calls are TRBV11-2 and TRBJ1-2, with D tentatively TRBD1 (6 bases). In germline, CDR1 is SGHAT, CDR2 FQNNGV. The CDR3 covers 13 residues. The V end was cut by 5 bases, the J end by 2 bases, with 9 bases between. CDR3 nucleotides: TGTGCCAGCAGCCGACAGGACAACTATGGCTACACCTTC. This gives the protein CASSRQDNYGYTF.

This clone has only one observation. This chain links TRBV28 with TRBJ1-2; 7 nucleotides match TRBD1. The V gene end was trimmed by 4 bases and the J gene end by 12 bases; junction bases not matched to a gene: 8. The CDR3 has 12 amino acids. CDR1 and CDR2 from the germline V gene are MDHEN and SYDVKM. CDR3 in DNA: TGTGCCAGCAGTTCTGCAGGGGGGAAGGACACCTTC. Translating gives CASSSAGGKDTF.

The chain joins TRBV4-1 to TRBJ1-4; tentatively, D is TRBD1 (6 bases). The germline CDR1 and CDR2 sequences are MGHRA and YSYEKL. This CDR3 has 15 amino acids. Trimming removed 1 base at V and 11 bases at J, with 17 bases between. CDR3 region: CASSQVGGAKGKLFF. The DNA of the CDR3 is TGCGCCAGCAGCCAAGTCGGGGGGGCGAAGGGGAAACTGTTTTTT.

Details on this clone: An end of the junction differs from the germline gene, which may be a read error. V and J are TRBV3-1 (or the pseudogene TRBV3-2) and TRBJ2-7, with 9 positions matching TRBD2. Per germline, CDR1 LGHDT and CDR2 YNNKEL (reference sequence). This CDR3 region has 15 residues. CDR3 bases: TGTGCCAGCAGCCAATCCCCGCTAGCGGGGACTGGAAGACGCTTC. Protein sequence: CASSQSPLAGTGRRF.

The chain carries TRBV7-2 and TRBJ1-4; D uncertain. Germline values: CDR1 SGHTA, CDR2 FQGNSA. The germline V and J ends were trimmed by 3 bases and 4 bases, with 12 bases remaining between them. The CDR3 consists of 15 residues. The CDR3 region has the DNA TGTGCCAGCAGCTTCCGAGGCAGCCTTAATGAAAAACTGTTTTTT. Residues: CASSFRGSLNEKLFF.

In DNA form, the CDR3 reads TGCGCCAGCAGCGTAGGATGGGACACTGAAGCTTTCTTT. This encodes CASSVGWDTEAFF. The chain carries TRBV5-1 and TRBJ1-1, with D hard to call. This CDR3 comprises 13 residues. Trimming took 4 bases from V and 3 from J, leaving 10 bases between them. Per germline, CDR1 SGHRS and CDR2 YFSETQ.

This clone was seen just once. The chain uses TRBV27 and TRBJ2-2, with 7 bases matching TRBD1. The J segment lost 1 base and the V segment lost 4 bases, leaving 9 bases of the junction unmatched. The CDR3 runs 17 residues. CDR1 is MNHEY, CDR2 SMNVEV, per germline (reference sequence). This CDR3 reads CASSWRRTGLNTGELFF. CDR3 nucleotide sequence: TGTGCCAGCAGTTGGAGAAGGACAGGCCTGAACACCGGGGAGCTGTTTTTT.

The chain couples TRBV2 to TRBJ1-2; D not resolved. V was pared by 8 bases and J by 5 bases, with 12 bases between. There are 12 residues in the CDR3. Germline values: CDR1 SNHLY, CDR2 FYNNEI. CDR3 region: CASLGMNYGYTF. The CDR3 coding sequence is TGTGCCAGCCTAGGGATGAATTATGGCTACACCTTC.

The table lists this clone with a count of one. The chain employs TRBV3-1 (or the pseudogene TRBV3-2) and TRBJ2-7; unclear D gene. The V and J ends lost 0 bases and 0 bases respectively, with 3 bases between them. The CDR3 runs 13 residues. Looked up from germline, CDR1 is LGHDT and CDR2 is YNNKEL (reference sequence). In DNA form, the CDR3 reads TGTGCCAGCAGCCAAGACGTCTCCTACGAGCAGTACTTC. Translation: CASSQDVSYEQYF.

The chain recombines TRBV19 with TRBJ2-2, with 8 positions matching TRBD2. CDR3 length: 16 amino acids. The trim removed 3 bases at V and 6 bases at J, leaving 9 bases unmatched. Germline CDR1 is LNHDA and CDR2 is SQIVND (reference sequence). For the CDR3, the DNA is TGTGCCAGTAGTATTTCTCCGGGAGGGGGGCCCGGGGAGCTGTTTTTT. Encoded protein: CASSISPGGGPGELFF.

The CDR3 sequence is CASSLGRFGYTF. Written as DNA, the CDR3 is TGCGCCAGCAGCTTGGGAAGGTTTGGCTACACCTTC. The rearrangement joins TRBV5-1 to TRBJ1-2; D gene ambiguous. Germline V gives CDR1 SGHRS, CDR2 YFSETQ. The CDR3 sequence is 12 residues long. Between the trimmed V and J ends, which lost 0 bases and 7 bases, there was a span of 7 bases.

The genes are TRBV2 and TRBJ2-1; 13 bases are a match to TRBD2. This CDR3 has 15 residues. The germline V gene has CDR1 SNHLY and CDR2 FYNNEI. The ends lost 9 bases at V and 6 bases at J; junction bases unmatched: 8. CDR3 sequence reads: CASLLGLAGPNEQFF. The CDR3 bases are TGTGCCAGTCTTCTGGGACTAGCGGGGCCCAATGAGCAGTTCTTC.